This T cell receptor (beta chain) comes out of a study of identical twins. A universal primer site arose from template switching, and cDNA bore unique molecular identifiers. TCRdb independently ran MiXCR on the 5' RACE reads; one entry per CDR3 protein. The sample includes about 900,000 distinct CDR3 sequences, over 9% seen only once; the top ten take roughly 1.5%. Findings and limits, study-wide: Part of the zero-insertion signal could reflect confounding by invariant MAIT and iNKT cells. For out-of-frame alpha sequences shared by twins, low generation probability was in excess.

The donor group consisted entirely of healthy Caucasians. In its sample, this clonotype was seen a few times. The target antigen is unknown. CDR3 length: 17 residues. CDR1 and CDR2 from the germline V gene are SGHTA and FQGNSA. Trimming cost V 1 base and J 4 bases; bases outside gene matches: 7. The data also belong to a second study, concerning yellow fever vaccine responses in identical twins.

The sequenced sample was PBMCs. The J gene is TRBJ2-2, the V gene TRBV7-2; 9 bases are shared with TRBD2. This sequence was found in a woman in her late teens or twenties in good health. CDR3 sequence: CASSLVGTSRVTGELFF. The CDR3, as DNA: TGTGCCAGCAGCTTAGTGGGGACTAGCCGGGTCACCGGGGAGCTGTTTTTT.